The next 21 T cell receptor beta chains were all read from a single sample in a study of memory CD4+ T cells and cytomegalovirus serostatus. Produced via immunoSEQ multiplex PCR; TCRdb's table is partial and in-frame only. The sample gives under 55,000 clones, under 80% of which show up once; approximately 0.65% is in the top ten. The sort gate was single viable CD3+CD4+CD8-CD45RO+ cells for memory CD4+ T cells. Material: memory CD4+ T cells from blood. The receptors here all came from an adult in good health and CMV-seronegative.

In DNA, the CDR3 is TGTGCCAGCAACCGTGAGACAGCAAACCAGAACACTGAAGCTTTCTTT. Amino acid sequence: CASNRETANQNTEAFF. The rearrangement uses TRBV28 and TRBJ1-1; TRBD1 might be the D (5 bases). Between the trimmed V and J ends, which lost 7 bases and 1 base, there was a span of 19 bases. CDR3 length: 16 amino acids. CDR1 MDHEN and CDR2 SYDVKM come from the germline V gene.

This chain uses TRBV2 with TRBJ1-4, with a tentative D call TRBD1 (5 bases). Per the germline V gene, CDR1 is SNHLY and CDR2 is FYNNEI. The V end was cut by 4 bases, the J end by 4 bases, with 10 bases between. CDR3 length: 14 residues. CDR3 in DNA: TGTGCCAGCAGTGTTAGGGGAAATAATGAAAAACTGTTTTTT. This encodes CASSVRGNNEKLFF.

The gene calls are TRBV19 and TRBJ1-5, with 7 nucleotides matching TRBD1. CDR1 and CDR2 from the germline V gene are LNHDA and SQIVND (reference sequence). CDR3 length: 13 residues. The trim removed 2 bases at V and 6 bases at J, leaving 1 base unmatched. CDR3 bases: TGTGCCAGTAGTATACAGGGGGGTCAGCCCCAGCATTTT. This sequence encodes CASSIQGGQPQHF.

This chain links TRBV6-1 with TRBJ2-7; TRBD1 agrees at 9 bases. The CDR3 runs to 15 residues. J lost 2 bases, V lost 4 bases, and 6 bases had no gene match. The germline V gene has CDR1 MNHNS and CDR2 SASEGT. The CDR3 protein is CASSAAGQGTYEQYF. The CDR3 DNA reads TGTGCCAGCAGTGCCGCGGGACAGGGTACCTACGAGCAGTACTTC.

This chain links TRBV5-5 with TRBJ2-2; 11 bases line up with TRBD2. V dropped 4 bases and J dropped 5; count of bases not matched to a gene: 4. Germline CDR1 reads SGHKS; CDR2 reads YYEKEE (reference sequence). The CDR3 runs to 15 residues. The CDR3 DNA is TGTGCCAGCAGCGGGGGACTAGCGGAAACCGGGGAGCTGTTTTTT. Its translation is CASSGGLAETGELFF.

The rearrangement joins TRBV5-1 to TRBJ1-1; D is perhaps TRBD1 (6 bases). Germline CDR1 reads SGHRS; CDR2 reads YFSETQ. The CDR3 sequence is 14 residues long. The ends were cut back, 3 bases at V and 1 base at J, with 10 bases in the middle. CDR3 nucleotide sequence: TGCGCCAGCAGCTCACCGACAGGGAACACTGAAGCTTTCTTT. Its protein is CASSSPTGNTEAFF.

The chain links TRBV10-3 to TRBJ2-7, with 10 nucleotides matching TRBD1. Germline CDR1 is ENHRY and CDR2 is SYGVKD. The CDR3 runs to 13 residues. V was clipped by 4 bases and J by 7 bases; unmatched bases: 4. The CDR3 region has the DNA TGTGCCATCAGTGGGGGGACAGGGGAGGAGCAGTACTTC. It yields the protein CAISGGTGEEQYF.

J is TRBJ2-7 and V is TRBV7-2; 10 positions match TRBD1. This CDR3 spans 15 amino acids. CDR1 is SGHTA, CDR2 FQGNSA, per germline. Trimming at V came to 5 bases and at J to 4 bases, leaving 8 bases not matched to a gene. Written as DNA, the CDR3 is TGTGCCAGCAGCCAAACCGGGACAGGGGAATACGAGCAGTACTTC. Translated: CASSQTGTGEYEQYF. Based on the CDR3 plus reference TRBV7-2 and TRBJ2-7, the full variable domain is GAGVSQSPSNKVTEKGKDVELRCDPISGHTALYWYRQSLGQGLEFLIYFQGNSAPDKSGLPSDRFSAERTGGSVSTLTIQRTQQEDSAVYLCASSQTGTGEYEQYFGPGTRLTVT.

The V gene is TRBV5-4, the J gene TRBJ2-5; either TRBD1 or TRBD2 may supply D (5 bases each). The end of the DNA fits TRBJ2-7 better, so the J call may be wrong. From germline, CDR1 is SGHNT and CDR2 YYREEE (reference sequence). This CDR3 is 13 amino acids long. This CDR3 is CASSSGPTHEQYF. CDR3 sequence (DNA): TGTGCCAGCAGCTCGGGACCAACCCACGAGCAGTACTTC.

J is TRBJ1-4 and V is TRBV9; no firm D call. V was clipped by 0 bases and J by 12 bases, with 18 bases between them. CDR3 length: 15 amino acids. Germline CDR1 SGDLS, CDR2 YYNGEE. This CDR3 reads CASSVEGQPSRELFF. The CDR3 DNA sequence: TGTGCCAGCAGCGTAGAGGGTCAGCCCAGTAGGGAACTGTTTTTT.

The chain links TRBV30 to TRBJ2-5; D is perhaps TRBD1 (5 bases). This CDR3 comprises 13 residues. Germline assignment: CDR1 GTSNPN and CDR2 SVGIG (reference sequence). Trimming took 3 bases from V and 4 from J, leaving 12 bases between them. This CDR3 reads CAWRQGMGETQYF. In nucleotides, the CDR3 is TGTGCCTGGAGGCAGGGTATGGGAGAGACCCAGTACTTC. Full variable domain (remainder filled in from reference TRBV30 and TRBJ2-5): SQTIHQWPATLVQPVGSPLSLECTVEGTSNPNLYWYRQAAGRGLQLLFYSVGIGQISSEVPQNLSASRPQDRQFILSSKKLLLSDSGFYLCAWRQGMGETQYFGPGTRLLVL.

The chain's CDR3 is CASSLGQGGLNIQYF. The CDR3 bases are TGTGCCAGCAGCTTAGGGCAGGGAGGGTTGAACATTCAGTACTTC. The chain is built from TRBV7-2 and TRBJ2-4; 7 bases align to TRBD2. Germline CDR1 SGHTA, CDR2 FQGNSA. Trimming at V came to 1 base and at J to 7 bases, leaving 7 bases not matched to a gene. CDR3 length equals 15 residues.

The gene calls are TRBV10-3 and TRBJ1-4; D may be TRBD1 (5 bases). The CDR3 extends over 16 amino acids. The V end lost 6 bases, the J end lost 4 bases, and 18 bases lay between the germline ends. The germline CDR1 and CDR2 sequences are ENHRY and SYGVKD. CDR3 sequence: CAISLTSGTFNEKLFF. DNA for the CDR3: TGTGCCATCAGCCTTACCTCAGGGACCTTTAATGAAAAACTGTTTTTT.

The sample holds a few counts of this clone. The CDR3 sequence is CASSIGTGADEQYF. In nucleotides, the CDR3 is TGTGCCAGCAGCATCGGGACAGGGGCCGACGAGCAGTACTTC. The rearrangement joins TRBV7-6 to TRBJ2-7; 10 positions agree with TRBD1. From germline, CDR1 is SGHVS and CDR2 FNYEAQ. V trimming: 5 bases; J trimming: 5 bases; junction bases outside the gene matches: 6. The CDR3 covers 14 residues.

The chain employs TRBV6-1 and TRBJ2-7; tentatively, D is TRBD1 or TRBD2 (5 bases each). From germline, CDR1 is MNHNS and CDR2 SASEGT. The CDR3 runs 15 residues. V lost 1 base and J lost 6, with 16 bases in between. The CDR3 region is CASSEVGVRHGEQYF. DNA for the CDR3: TGTGCCAGCAGTGAAGTGGGGGTTAGACATGGCGAGCAGTACTTC.

The chain recombines TRBV6-6 with TRBJ2-3, with 8 bases fitting TRBD2. With V trimmed by 8 bases and J by 3 bases, 13 bases remained unmatched. CDR3 size: 16 residues. Germline CDR1 reads MNHNY; CDR2 reads SVGAGI (reference sequence). The DNA of the CDR3 is TGTGCCAGCCACCCAGGAGTAGCGGGAAGTACAGATACGCAGTATTTT. It translates to CASHPGVAGSTDTQYF.

This clone was detected only once. The V gene is TRBV7-9, the J gene TRBJ1-5; TRBD1 aligns across 11 bases. The CDR3 covers 15 residues. Germline V lookup: CDR1 SEHNR, CDR2 FQNEAQ (reference sequence). The V segment lost 4 bases and the J segment 6 bases; nucleotides outside the gene matches: 5. The CDR3 coding sequence is TGTGCCAGCAGCTCAGGGACAGGGGGTGGTCAGCCCCAGCATTTT. Protein product: CASSSGTGGGQPQHF.

V and J are TRBV7-8 and TRBJ2-3, with D unresolved. Trimming shortened V by 1 base and J by 2 bases, and 10 bases separated the two germline ends. CDR1 is SGHVS, CDR2 FQNEAQ, per germline. This CDR3 comprises 15 residues. The CDR3 here is CASSLDKGYTDTQYF. The CDR3 nucleotides are TGTGCCAGCAGCTTAGATAAGGGATACACAGATACGCAGTATTTT.

The V and J genes are TRBV5-1 and TRBJ2-4; D is possibly TRBD1 (8 bases). V was shortened by 3 bases and J by 3 bases, with 16 bases between the two germline ends. The germline V gene encodes CDR1 SGHRS and CDR2 YFSETQ. This CDR3 is 16 amino acids long. The CDR3 here is CASSSGQGGGKNIQYF. The CDR3 DNA is TGCGCCAGCAGCTCTGGACAGGGCGGGGGCAAAAACATTCAGTACTTC.

The V call is TRBV2, the J call TRBJ2-7, with D perhaps matching TRBD1 or TRBD2 (5 bases each). Trimming pared 8 bases from V and 0 bases from J, leaving 11 bases between. The CDR3 covers 13 residues. Germline V gives CDR1 SNHLY, CDR2 FYNNEI. The CDR3 sequence: CASGTVFSYEQYF. The CDR3 nucleotides are TGTGCCAGCGGGACCGTCTTCTCCTACGAGCAGTACTTC.

The rearrangement uses TRBV6-1 and TRBJ2-7, with D unresolved. V was pared by 1 base and J by 8 bases, with 12 bases between. CDR3 length equals 13 residues. Germline V gene lookup returns CDR1 MNHNS and CDR2 SASEGT. The CDR3 DNA is TGTGCCAGCAGTGAAGGCAGAACCGTCAAGCAGTACTTC. Translated, it gives CASSEGRTVKQYF.